This T cell receptor beta chain derives from a study of blood T cell repertoires in COVID-19. In the original analysis: Reference gene primers were amplified, and this amplification served to estimate nucleated cell counts. Here immunoSEQ multiplex PCR was the method, and the copy in TCRdb shows in-frame clones only, minus some. Clonal size and the V and J genes are those of that table, whereas D and trimming came from the DNA. This table holds more than 150,000 clones, 84% found once. J lost 0 bases, V lost 5 bases, and 10 bases had no gene match. The CDR3 runs to 17 residues. From germline, CDR1 is PRHDT and CDR2 FYEKMQ (reference sequence).

Sequencing was carried out using peripheral blood. The sequence was collected from a woman aged 45-65 years with acute or convalescent COVID-19. The V gene is TRBV13, the J gene TRBJ2-3, with TRBD2 matching 8 bases. CDR3 region: CASSRPRLAGSTDTQYF. The CDR3 nucleotides read TGTGCCAGCAGCCGTCCGCGGTTAGCGGGGAGCACAGATACGCAGTATTTT.